This T cell receptor beta chain was observed in a study of sequential checkpoint blockade in melanoma. The wider study: Arm A got nivolumab then ipilimumab; arm B the reverse, 1:1. After both sequences, patients received maintenance nivolumab.

Germline V CDR1 and CDR2: MNHEY, SMNVEV (reference sequence). This CDR3 spans 18 amino acids. V was clipped by 3 bases and J by 0 bases; unmatched bases: 9. Treatment here: randomized to nivolumab then ipilimumab (arm A) or the reverse (arm B). No patient had prior DNA-damaging chemotherapy. Live CD3+CD8+ CD19− CD56− cells were sorted from PBMCs. TCRdb's copy holds only in-frame clones and misses some; the assay was immunoSEQ multiplex PCR. The sample lists 12,000 or so clones, about 79% occurring once. The sequenced sample was CD8+ T cells sorted from blood (inferred from file names), obtained from a patient given nivolumab and ipilimumab in sequence. This sequence joins TRBV27 and TRBJ2-2; 8 nucleotides align to TRBD1. This TCR came from a human donor with melanoma. CDR3 loop: CASSFRSPGQANTGELFF. The CDR3 DNA reads as TGTGCCAGCAGTTTTCGTAGTCCGGGACAGGCGAACACCGGGGAGCTGTTTTTT.